These T cell receptor beta chains were read from a single sample in a study of human T cells and chemical hapten exposure. Each CDR3 protein is one row after TCRdb ran MiXCR on the RACE reads. This table holds about 180,000 distinct CDR3 sequences, almost 30% found once. Material: whole blood, obtained in connection with sensitization to the hapten diphenylcyclopropenone (DPC). The receptors stem from a woman aged 25 to 45 with alopecia areata. Some clones in this sample may be carry-over from other donors' samples. The CDR3 runs from the conserved cysteine through the conserved F or W. D genes are given only for firm matches. Size is omitted from some rows. Given values are once, few, many or a class for expanded clones.

d_gene: -; abundance: -; j_gene: TRBJ2-5; v_gene: TRBV29-1; len: 13; CDR3aa: CSAGGGAWETQYF; CDR3nt: TGCAGCGCCGGAGGGGGCGCATGGGAGACCCAGTACTTC
d_gene: -; abundance: few; j_gene: TRBJ1-2; v_gene: TRBV28; len: 10; CDR3aa: CASSSDSSAF; CDR3nt: TGTGCCAGCAGTTCGGACAGCTCAGCCTTC
d_gene: -; abundance: many; j_gene: TRBJ2-1; v_gene: TRBV3-1; len: 14; CDR3aa: CASSQDVLARRQFF; CDR3nt: TGTGCCAGCAGCCAAGATGTCCTAGCCAGGCGCCAGTTCTTC
d_gene: -; abundance: -; j_gene: TRBJ1-1; v_gene: TRBV10-3; len: 14; CDR3aa: CAISNREGRSGAFF; CDR3nt: TGTGCCATCTCCAACAGGGAAGGTCGTTCGGGAGCTTTCTTT
d_gene: TRBD1; abundance: -; j_gene: TRBJ1-1; v_gene: TRBV5-6; len: 15; CDR3aa: CASSLYDRASTEAFF; CDR3nt: TGTGCCAGCAGCTTGTATGACAGGGCGAGCACTGAAGCTTTCTTT
d_gene: -; abundance: -; j_gene: TRBJ2-2; v_gene: TRBV27; len: 13; CDR3aa: CASSFWGTGELFF; CDR3nt: TGTGCCAGCAGTTTCTGGGGGACCGGGGAGCTGTTTTTT
d_gene: TRBD1; abundance: few; j_gene: TRBJ1-2; v_gene: TRBV20-1; len: 14; CDR3aa: CSARLIQGSDGYTF; CDR3nt: TGCAGTGCTAGACTTATACAGGGGTCTGATGGCTACACCTTC
d_gene: -; abundance: -; j_gene: TRBJ1-1; v_gene: TRBV4-2; len: 15; CDR3aa: CASSPSSQTNTEAFF; CDR3nt: TGTGCCAGCAGCCCAAGCAGCCAGACGAACACTGAAGCTTTCTTT
d_gene: -; abundance: -; j_gene: TRBJ1-5; v_gene: TRBV28; len: 13; CDR3aa: CASYVQGGEPQHF; CDR3nt: TGTGCCAGCTACGTTCAGGGTGGTGAGCCCCAGCATTTT
d_gene: -; abundance: -; j_gene: TRBJ2-6; v_gene: TRBV6-4; len: 15; CDR3aa: CASSDSTAGANVLTF; CDR3nt: TGTGCCAGCAGTGACTCGACAGCTGGGGCCAACGTCCTGACTTTC
d_gene: -; abundance: -; j_gene: TRBJ2-3; v_gene: TRBV29-1; len: 12; CDR3aa: CSVVLGPDTQYF; CDR3nt: TGCAGCGTTGTTCTGGGCCCAGATACGCAGTATTTT
d_gene: -; abundance: -; j_gene: TRBJ1-1; v_gene: TRBV6-2/TRBV6-3; len: 17; CDR3aa: CASSRSLGQTMNTEAFF; CDR3nt: TGTGCCAGCAGTAGATCACTCGGACAGACCATGAACACTGAAGCTTTCTTT
d_gene: -; abundance: few; j_gene: TRBJ2-6; v_gene: TRBV28; len: 14; CDR3aa: CASSPSSGANVLTF; CDR3nt: TGTGCCAGCAGCCCCAGCTCTGGGGCCAACGTCCTGACTTTC
d_gene: -; abundance: -; j_gene: TRBJ2-2; v_gene: TRBV21-1; len: 12; CDR3aa: CATKQDTGELFF; CDR3nt: TGTGCCACTAAGCAGGACACCGGGGAGCTGTTTTTT
d_gene: -; abundance: few; j_gene: TRBJ2-4; v_gene: TRBV27; len: 17; CDR3aa: CASRRTGATLAKNIQYF; CDR3nt: TGTGCCAGCAGAAGAACGGGGGCCACCTTAGCCAAAAACATTCAGTACTTC
d_gene: TRBD1; abundance: few; j_gene: TRBJ1-5; v_gene: TRBV20-1; len: 14; CDR3aa: CSARDQGAPQPQHF; CDR3nt: TGCAGTGCTAGGGATCAGGGGGCCCCCCAGCCCCAGCATTTT
d_gene: TRBD1; abundance: many; j_gene: TRBJ2-1; v_gene: TRBV29-1; len: 11; CDR3aa: CSVEPRGLQFF; CDR3nt: TGCAGCGTTGAACCCAGGGGGCTACAGTTCTTC
d_gene: -; abundance: few; j_gene: TRBJ2-1; v_gene: TRBV29-1; len: 11; CDR3aa: CSVGGLHEQFF; CDR3nt: TGCAGCGTGGGGGGCTTGCATGAGCAGTTCTTC
d_gene: -; abundance: few; j_gene: TRBJ1-2; v_gene: TRBV28; len: 13; CDR3aa: CASMQATNYGYTF; CDR3nt: TGTGCCAGCATGCAGGCCACTAACTATGGCTACACCTTC